The 10 T cell receptor beta chains below all came from one sample that was sequenced in a study of beta chain features in type 1 diabetes. Every bit of the isolated RNA underwent reverse transcription, so sequencing read expressed TCRB transcripts. This table comes from immunoSEQ multiplex PCR, and its TCRdb copy is limited to in-frame clones, with some not included. The sample holds roughly 330,000 clones, roughly 11% seen once. The sequencing input was naive CD4+ T cells from blood. These receptors were collected from a woman in her twenties or thirties in good health.

The rearrangement joins TRBV5-1 to TRBJ2-7; D is uncertain. Germline CDR1 reads SGHRS; CDR2 reads YFSETQ. This CDR3 is built from 13 residues. The V end lost 4 bases, the J end lost 5 bases, and 13 bases lay between the germline ends. The CDR3 region has the DNA TGCGCCAGCAGCCACCCGACAAGACACGAGCAGTACTTC. As protein: CASSHPTRHEQYF.

About this clone: Other DNA sequences within the sample encode an identical CDR3. The V and J genes are TRBV19 and TRBJ2-7; TRBD1 agrees at 7 bases. The CDR3 is 14 residues long. From germline, CDR1 is LNHDA and CDR2 SQIVND (reference sequence). V lost 3 bases to trimming and J lost 1 base; unmatched junction nucleotides: 3. This CDR3 is CASSIRTGSYEQYF. In nucleotides, the CDR3 is TGTGCCAGTAGTATCCGGACAGGATCCTACGAGCAGTACTTC.

The rearrangement joins TRBV11-2 to TRBJ2-7, with D perhaps matching TRBD1 (6 bases). V dropped 5 bases and J dropped 3 bases, with 14 bases sitting between them. There are 14 residues in the CDR3. CDR1 is SGHAT and CDR2 is FQNNGV in the germline V gene. Written as DNA, the CDR3 is TGTGCCAGCAGCCGCACCAGGGACATCTACGAGCAGTACTTC. Protein product: CASSRTRDIYEQYF. The whole variable domain, filled in from reference TRBV11-2 and TRBJ2-7, reads EAGVAQSPRYKIIEKRQSVAFWCNPISGHATLYWYQQILGQGPKLLIQFQNNGVVDDSQLPKDRFSAERLKGVDSTLKIQPAKLEDSAVYLCASSRTRDIYEQYFGPGTRLTVT.

The V and J genes are TRBV7-9 and TRBJ2-1; 12 nucleotides align to TRBD1. There are 15 residues in the CDR3. Germline V CDR1 and CDR2: SEHNR, FQNEAQ (reference sequence). V was pared by 4 bases and J by 9 bases, with 7 bases of the junction left unmatched. CDR3 region: CASSSKGQGASEQFF. The CDR3 coding sequence is TGTGCCAGCAGCTCCAAGGGACAGGGGGCGAGTGAGCAGTTCTTC.

V and J are TRBV7-2 and TRBJ2-3; perhaps TRBD2 as D (6 bases). Germline V gene lookup returns CDR1 SGHTA and CDR2 FQGNSA. The V and J ends lost 3 bases and 6 bases respectively, with 16 bases between them. This CDR3 has 15 residues. This CDR3 is CASSLYGGAQDTQYF. DNA of the CDR3: TGTGCCAGCAGCTTGTACGGGGGTGCACAGGATACGCAGTATTTT.

This clone showed up just a few times. CDR3 residues: CASSLERQGIGDHNEQFF. The CDR3 region has the DNA TGCGCCAGCAGCTTGGAAAGGCAGGGGATTGGGGACCACAATGAGCAGTTCTTC. The chain uses TRBV5-1 and TRBJ2-1, with D tentatively TRBD1 (6 bases). The CDR3 extends over 18 amino acids. The ends were cut back, 0 bases at V and 5 bases at J, with 21 bases in the middle. Germline values: CDR1 SGHRS, CDR2 YFSETQ. Full variable domain (missing parts from reference TRBV5-1 and TRBJ2-1): KAGVTQTPRYLIKTRGQQVTLSCSPISGHRSVSWYQQTPGQGLQFLFEYFSETQRNKGNFPGRFSGRQFSNSRSEMNVSTLELGDSALYLCASSLERQGIGDHNEQFFGPGTRLTVL.

The rearrangement links TRBV4-2 to TRBJ2-5; tentative D call: TRBD2 (5 bases). The CDR3 runs 15 residues. Germline CDR1 LGHNA, CDR2 YNFKEQ. The V end was cut by 1 base, the J end by 5 bases, with 14 bases between. The CDR3: CASSQGEITGETQYF. The CDR3 bases are TGTGCCAGCAGCCAAGGGGAGATCACGGGTGAGACCCAGTACTTC.

This rearrangement joins TRBV7-9 to TRBJ2-5, with D possibly TRBD2 on 5 matching bases. V was cut by 10 bases and J by 5 bases, with 17 bases left in between. Per the germline V gene, CDR1 is SEHNR and CDR2 is FQNEAQ (reference sequence). The CDR3 consists of 13 residues. The DNA for the CDR3 is TGTGCCATCAGAGGCCTAGCCGGGGAGACCCAGTACTTC. Protein sequence: CAIRGLAGETQYF.

This clone occurred a few times. The chain carries TRBV10-3 and TRBJ1-1; D is uncertain. Deletions cut 4 bases from V and 6 bases from J, with 15 bases between. Germline V gives CDR1 ENHRY, CDR2 SYGVKD. This CDR3 region has 14 residues. Here the CDR3 reads CAISVREEEPEAFF. In nucleotides, the CDR3 is TGTGCCATCAGTGTTCGGGAGGAGGAACCTGAAGCTTTCTTT.

The gene calls are TRBV28 and TRBJ1-1, with D maybe TRBD1 (5 bases). This CDR3 spans 14 amino acids. Trimming removed 6 bases from V and 4 bases from J, with 15 bases in between. Per the germline V gene, CDR1 is MDHEN and CDR2 is SYDVKM. In DNA form, the CDR3 reads TGTGCCAGCAGGTGGGTGGGAGGGACCACTGAAGCTTTCTTT. The encoded protein is CASRWVGGTTEAFF.